Listed here is a single TCR beta chain. Antigen specificity is unknown. Building the TCR beta libraries relied on iRepertoire HTBI primers, and CDR3 regions underwent Arm-PCR. TCRdb analysed the multiplex PCR reads with MiXCR anew, one entry per CDR3 protein. The sample has 550,000 to 600,000 distinct CDR3 sequences, about 15% seen once; the top ten hold 12%. As for time point: newly diagnosed GD, antithyroid drugs for less than 3 months. PBMCs were the source of the RNA used for TCR sequencing. The data stem from a study of regulatory T cells in long-lasting Graves disease. Study observations and caveats: Persistent patients had a count of shared public clonotypes (around 2,700) that exceeded that of new patients (about 970).

The V and J ends lost 4 bases and 5 bases respectively, with 20 bases between them. CDR1 is MNHEY, CDR2 SMNVEV, per germline (reference sequence). This CDR3 comprises 16 residues. A further study also used this sample, focusing on T cells in Graves' hyperthyroidism and ophthalmopathy. That paper adds: Most expanded thyroid clonotypes above 0.001 recurred in blood.

Sequencing was performed on peripheral blood mononuclear cells (PBMCs), taken at new diagnosis, from a patient treated with antithyroid drugs. This sequence was found in a man younger than 35 with Graves disease. The rearrangement links TRBV27 to TRBJ1-1, with D possibly being TRBD1 (5 bases). The CDR3 DNA reads as TGTGCCAGCAGTTCCACCGGGACGGGAACGGTTACTGAAGCTTTCTTT. Translated, it gives CASSSTGTGTVTEAFF.